The T cell receptor (beta chain) under discussion was sequenced for a study of cytomegalovirus exposure and HLA in healthy donors. Sequencing used immunoSEQ multiplex PCR; TCRdb keeps in-frame clones, though not all of them. This sample has about 250,000 clones, with approximately 87% found just once. Sequenced material: PBMCs. The TCR was taken from a young man in good health and CMV-seronegative.

CDR3 nucleotide sequence: TGTGCCAGCAGTTTAAGGGAGCGGTGGGTATGGGGTAGCAATCAGCCCCAGCATTTT. It encodes CASSLRERWVWGSNQPQHF. The chain carries TRBV28 and TRBJ1-5, with D unresolved. The CDR3 covers 19 residues. Germline CDR1 MDHEN, CDR2 SYDVKM. The V end was cut by 2 bases, the J end by 0 bases, with 20 bases between.